This T cell receptor beta chain was sequenced during a study of identical twins (dated by TCRdb to the mid-2010s). Concerning the study at large: TCR alpha and beta repertoires from monozygotic twins, unrelated adults of various ages and cord blood were deep-sequenced to test whether fetal clonotypes persist. Replicate twin experiments were performed at different times using different library preparation protocols to rule out contamination. General findings and caveats noted by the study authors: Compared with coincidental sharing between unrelated individuals, an excess of low generation-probability sequences was observed among out-of-frame TCR alpha sequences shared between twins. Zero-insertion analyses could be partly confounded by invariant T cells such as MAIT and iNKT, although diverse VJ usage argued against such confounding for most clonotypes. Fewer insertions were carried by abundant cord blood beta clonotypes, a similar but weaker trend appeared in young adult naive repertoires, and no such trend appeared in memory repertoires. In monozygotic twins, out-of-frame TCR alpha sharing was systematically underestimated by recombination models, although the models agreed with sharing between unrelated individuals. Conclusions relied on cross-sectional statistical analysis, since the same donors could not be followed over many years. Excess twin sharing in beta out-of-frame sequences was weaker because fewer shared sequences lowered the signal-to-noise ratio.

This clonotype came up a few times. Its binding antigen is unknown. Per-base qualities were not stored, and no clone one base away is much larger. CDR1 and CDR2 are drawn from the germline V gene: SGHDT, YYEEEE. From the cysteine through the phenylalanine, the CDR3 covers 13 amino acids. The read is trimmed to its CDR3 DNA, 39 bases read in frame from base 1. All donors were healthy Caucasians. Three pairs of female monozygotic twins, all aged roughly 18 to 29 years, were included in the twin cohort. Peripheral blood mononuclear cells were used as the source from which RNA for TCR libraries was isolated. The protocol used for the library was 5' RACE. Sequenced on an Illumina HiSeq 2000. Template switching added a universal primer binding site, and the final cDNA carried a unique molecular identifier that allowed TCR cDNA molecules to be counted accurately. Specific primers in the conserved constant-segment region were used to synthesize first-strand cDNA for the TCR alpha and beta chains. To control for contamination, every cDNA library was double barcoded, receiving both a SMART-Mk sample barcode and Illumina barcodes. TruSeq adapter sequences along with Illumina sample barcodes were introduced in two successive PCR steps. The Illumina HiSeq platform was used with custom primers to sequence TCR alpha and beta cDNA libraries. In the paper's pipeline: Unique molecular identifiers were extracted from raw reads with MiGEC, and CDR3 positions were determined with MiXCR. Recombination models were inferred per individual with the repgenHMM and IGoR tools using an EM algorithm. Shared clonotypes were analyzed with the tcR package in R, and sharing was normalized by the product of cloneset sizes. Out-of-frame nonproductive sequences were analyzed to study raw recombination free of thymic and clonal selection effects. TCRdb cleaned the public reads at Q25 with fastp, built clones with MiXCR and kept in-frame beta chains. Each CDR3 protein gets just one entry, which takes the most common genes and DNA from the rows behind it. The V and J calls, along with clone size, are taken from TCRdb and not from the paper's own processing. Recorded for this sample are approximately 620,000 distinct CDR3 sequences; around 8.6% of them occurred a single time. Together, the top ten hold roughly 0.9% of the sample.

This sample was shared with a second study, whose subject was yellow fever vaccine responses in identical twins. Per the second study: The authors reported that the T cell response to vaccination in identical twins appeared partly convergent and partly personalized. In the study, vaccine-responding T cell clones were precisely tracked in identical twins.

The clonotype was recovered from a woman aged 18 to 35 in good health. The sample was PBMCs. The chain uses TRBV5-6 and TRBJ2-3; the D gene is not confidently resolved. The sequenced DNA: TGTGCGGCCAAGGAAAGTCTCACAGATACGCAGTATTTT. Its coded protein is CAAKESLTDTQYF.